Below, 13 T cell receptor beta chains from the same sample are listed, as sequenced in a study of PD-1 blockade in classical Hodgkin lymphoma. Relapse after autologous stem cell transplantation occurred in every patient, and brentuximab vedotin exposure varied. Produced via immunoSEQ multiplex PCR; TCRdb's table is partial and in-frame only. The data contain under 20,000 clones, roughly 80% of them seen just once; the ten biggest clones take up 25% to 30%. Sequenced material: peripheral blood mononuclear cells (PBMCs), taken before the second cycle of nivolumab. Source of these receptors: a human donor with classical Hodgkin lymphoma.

The CDR3 loop is CASNPSGESRTEAFF. CDR3 sequence (DNA): TGTGCCAGCAACCCGTCGGGGGAATCGAGAACTGAAGCTTTCTTT. This chain connects TRBV5-4 to TRBJ1-1; weak D call: TRBD1 (5 bases). The CDR3 covers 15 residues. Looked up from germline, CDR1 is SGHNT and CDR2 is YYREEE (reference sequence). V dropped 6 bases and J dropped 5 bases, with 20 bases sitting between them.

CDR3 protein: CASSPKIMGGTEGTEAFF. As DNA, the CDR3 is TGTGCCAGCTCACCAAAGATCATGGGGGGAACAGAGGGGACTGAAGCTTTCTTT. The rearrangement uses TRBV18 and TRBJ1-1; possibly TRBD1 for D (5 bases). The CDR3 is 18 residues long. Between the trimmed V and J ends, which lost 2 bases and 5 bases, there was a span of 24 bases. Germline V gene sequence: CDR1 KGHSH, CDR2 LQKENI.

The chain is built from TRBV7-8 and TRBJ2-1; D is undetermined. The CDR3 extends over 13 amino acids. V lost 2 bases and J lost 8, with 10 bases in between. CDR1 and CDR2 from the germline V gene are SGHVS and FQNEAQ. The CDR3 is CASSLTFNYEQFF. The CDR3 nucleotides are TGTGCCAGCAGCTTAACCTTTAACTATGAGCAGTTCTTC.

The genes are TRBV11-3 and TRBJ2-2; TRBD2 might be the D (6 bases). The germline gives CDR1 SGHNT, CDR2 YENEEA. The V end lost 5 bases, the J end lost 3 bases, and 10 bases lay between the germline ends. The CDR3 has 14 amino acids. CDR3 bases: TGTGCCAGCAGCCCCGGGACTTACACCGGGGAGCTGTTTTTT. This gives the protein CASSPGTYTGELFF. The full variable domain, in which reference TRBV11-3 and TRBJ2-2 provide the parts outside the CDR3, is EAGVVQSPRYKIIEKKQPVAFWCNPISGHNTLYWYLQNLGQGPELLIRYENEEAVDDSQLPKDRFSAERLKGVDSTLKIQPAELGDSAVYLCASSPGTYTGELFFGEGSRLTVL.

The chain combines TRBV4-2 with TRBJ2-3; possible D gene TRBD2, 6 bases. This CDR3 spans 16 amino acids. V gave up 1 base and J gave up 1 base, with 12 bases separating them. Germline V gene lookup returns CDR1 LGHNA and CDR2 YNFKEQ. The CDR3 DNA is TGTGCCAGCAGCCAAGGGAGCACTAGCCGCACAGATACGCAGTATTTT. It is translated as CASSQGSTSRTDTQYF.

The CDR3 region is CASRTDLEAFF. CDR3 coding DNA: TGTGCCAGCAGAACCGACTTAGAAGCTTTCTTT. The rearrangement uses TRBV6-1 and TRBJ1-1; D is undetermined. V lost 6 bases to trimming and J lost 8 bases, with 10 bases between them. The germline V gene has CDR1 MNHNS and CDR2 SASEGT. CDR3 size: 11 residues.

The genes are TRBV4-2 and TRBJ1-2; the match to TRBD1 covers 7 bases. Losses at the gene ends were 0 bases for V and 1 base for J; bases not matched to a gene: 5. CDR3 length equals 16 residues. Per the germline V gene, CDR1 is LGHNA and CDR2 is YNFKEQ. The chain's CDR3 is CASSQDRGQVNYGYTF. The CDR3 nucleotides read TGTGCCAGCAGCCAAGATCGTGGACAGGTTAACTATGGCTACACCTTC.

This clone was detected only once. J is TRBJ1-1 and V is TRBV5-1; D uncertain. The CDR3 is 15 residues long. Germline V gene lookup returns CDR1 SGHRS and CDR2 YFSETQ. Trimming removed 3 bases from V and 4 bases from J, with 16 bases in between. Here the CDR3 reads CASSSGPEGATEAFF. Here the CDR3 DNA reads TGCGCCAGCAGCTCCGGACCGGAAGGAGCCACTGAAGCTTTCTTT.

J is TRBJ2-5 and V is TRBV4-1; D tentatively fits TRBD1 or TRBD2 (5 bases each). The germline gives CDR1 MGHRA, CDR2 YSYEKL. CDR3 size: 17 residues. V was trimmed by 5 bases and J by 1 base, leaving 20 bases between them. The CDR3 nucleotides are TGCGCCAGCAGCGGTACGGGGCTGGGAGCCCCCCAAGAGACCCAGTACTTC. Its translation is CASSGTGLGAPQETQYF.

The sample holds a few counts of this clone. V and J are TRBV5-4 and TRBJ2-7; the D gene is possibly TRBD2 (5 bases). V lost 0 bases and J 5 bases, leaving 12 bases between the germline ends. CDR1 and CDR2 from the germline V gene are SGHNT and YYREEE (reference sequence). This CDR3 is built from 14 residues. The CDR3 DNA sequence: TGTGCCAGCAGCTTGGGGCTAGCTGAACACGAGCAGTACTTC. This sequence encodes CASSLGLAEHEQYF.

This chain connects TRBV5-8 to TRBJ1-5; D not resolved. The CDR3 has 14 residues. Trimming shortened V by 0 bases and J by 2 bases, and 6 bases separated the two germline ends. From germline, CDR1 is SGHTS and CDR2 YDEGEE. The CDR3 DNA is TGTGCCAGCAGCTTGGATTGGGGCAATCAGCCCCAGCATTTT. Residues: CASSLDWGNQPQHF.

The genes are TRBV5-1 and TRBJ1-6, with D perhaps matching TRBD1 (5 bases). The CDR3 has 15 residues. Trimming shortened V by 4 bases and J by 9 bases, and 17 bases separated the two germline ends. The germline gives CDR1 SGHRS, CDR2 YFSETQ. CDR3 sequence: CASSEKGQGGSPLHF. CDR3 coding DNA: TGCGCCAGCAGCGAGAAAGGACAAGGTGGTTCACCCCTCCACTTT.

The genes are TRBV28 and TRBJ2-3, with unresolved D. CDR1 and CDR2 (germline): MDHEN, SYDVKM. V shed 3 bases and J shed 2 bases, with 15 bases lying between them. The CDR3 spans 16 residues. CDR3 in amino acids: CASSFPPGLLTDTQYF. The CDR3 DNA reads TGTGCCAGCAGTTTCCCGCCGGGTCTGCTCACAGATACGCAGTATTTT.